This T cell receptor beta chain was found in a study of regulatory T cells in long-lasting Graves disease. Study findings and constraints: TRBV28, TRBJ1-2 and TRBJ2-5 were favored in persistent disease.

Sequencing libraries for TCR beta were prepared with iRepertoire HTBI primers and Arm-PCR of CDR3 regions. A single record per CDR3 protein comes from TCRdb applying MiXCR to the multiplex PCR reads. Found here are 310,000 or so distinct CDR3 sequences, about 20% of them singletons; the top ten hold just under 30%. CDR1 is MNHNS and CDR2 is SASEGT in the germline V gene. V lost 7 bases to trimming and J lost 2 bases, with 17 bases between them. The CDR3 is 15 residues long. Time point noted: persistent/refractory GD, antithyroid drugs over 5 years with positive TRAb. Following extraction of RNA from PBMCs, that RNA was used to make the TCR library. Criteria from the American Thyroid Association guidelines were applied to diagnose Graves' disease. This clonotype showed up many times. Its antigen is not known.

The sample was peripheral blood mononuclear cells (PBMCs), taken when the disease was refractory, from a patient treated with antithyroid drugs. V gene TRBV6-1 combines with J gene TRBJ1-1; D gene ambiguous. The clonotype was recovered from a female donor with Graves disease. The CDR3 DNA is TGTGCCAGCACCCTAGGATCAGCGCCCAACACTGAAGCTTTCTTT. Translating it yields CASTLGSAPNTEAFF.